The 14 T cell receptor beta chains in this list originate from one sample, sequenced in a study of Ad26.COV2.S vaccination and SARS-CoV-2 variants. Profiled with immunoSEQ multiplex PCR; TCRdb holds only in-frame clones, not every one. The top ten clones hold over 2% of a sample with fewer than 500,000 clones, nearly 90% of them seen once. Treatment meaning: over 15 received Ad26.COV2.S at low or high dose, single or two shots; roughly 5 received placebo; per-sample allocation not given. The investigators took samples on day 63 after the first vaccine or placebo injection. The sample was peripheral blood, taken in a trial of Ad26.COV2.S vaccine versus placebo. The source is a person between 18 and 65 years old who received the Ad26.COV2.S COVID-19 vaccine or a placebo.

The chain couples TRBV5-1 to TRBJ1-3; D may be TRBD1 (5 bases). The V and J ends lost 4 bases and 0 bases respectively, with 11 bases between them. CDR1 is SGHRS, CDR2 YFSETQ, per germline. This CDR3 spans 15 amino acids. The CDR3 loop reads CASSRDFNSGNTIYF. In DNA, the CDR3 is TGCGCCAGCAGCCGGGACTTTAACTCTGGAAACACCATATATTTT.

The chain couples TRBV18 to TRBJ1-1; a weak D match, TRBD1 (6 bases). The CDR3 extends over 16 amino acids. Germline V gene sequence: CDR1 KGHSH, CDR2 LQKENI. Trimming cost V 3 bases and J 2 bases, with 16 bases left between them. CDR3 loop: CASSPLPGQSNTEAFF. The CDR3 DNA sequence: TGTGCCAGCTCACCTCTCCCGGGACAATCTAACACTGAAGCTTTCTTT. The full variable domain, in which reference TRBV18 and TRBJ1-1 provide the parts outside the CDR3, is NAGVMQNPRHLVRRRGQEARLRCSPMKGHSHVYWYRQLPEEGLKFMVYLQKENIIDESGMPKERFSAEFPKEGPSILRIQQVVRGDSAAYFCASSPLPGQSNTEAFFGQGTRLTVV.

The chain employs TRBV29-1 and TRBJ1-1; D remains unclear. The ends were cut back, 5 bases at V and 2 bases at J, with 12 bases in the middle. CDR1 and CDR2 from the germline V gene are SQVTM and ANQGSEA. This CDR3 spans 13 amino acids. CDR3 amino acids: CSVRVQRNTEAFF. The CDR3 DNA is TGCAGCGTTCGGGTCCAGAGAAACACTGAAGCTTTCTTT.

This chain links TRBV19 with TRBJ1-6; D gene unclear. Trimming left V 0 bases short and J 7 bases short, with 10 bases between. Germline loops: CDR1 LNHDA, CDR2 SQIVND (reference sequence). This CDR3 contains 15 residues. In DNA, the CDR3 is TGTGCCAGTAGTATAGAAGGGAATTTCAATTCACCCCTCCACTTT. Residues: CASSIEGNFNSPLHF. Based on the CDR3 plus reference TRBV19 and TRBJ1-6, the full variable domain is DGGITQSPKYLFRKEGQNVTLSCEQNLNHDAMYWYRQDPGQGLRLIYYSQIVNDFQKGDIAEGYSVSREKKESFPLTVTSAQKNPTAFYLCASSIEGNFNSPLHFGNGTRLTVT.

The CDR3 DNA sequence: TGTGCCATCAGTGAGTCGATACGGACAGGGGTCCCCGCCAACTATGGCTACACCTTC. It encodes CAISESIRTGVPANYGYTF. The V and J genes are TRBV10-3 and TRBJ1-2, with 9 nucleotides matching TRBD1. The junction had 13 bases not matched to a gene; V was cut back by 0 bases and J by 2 bases. Germline V gene sequence: CDR1 ENHRY, CDR2 SYGVKD. The CDR3 is 19 residues long.

The genes are TRBV5-1 and TRBJ2-6; D is unclear. Germline CDR1 reads SGHRS; CDR2 reads YFSETQ. The V gene lost 0 bases and the J gene lost 4 bases, with 11 bases spanning the gap. The CDR3 spans 16 residues. The CDR3 DNA reads as TGCGCCAGCAGCTTGGATCCGAATATCGGGGCCAACGTCCTGACTTTC. It specifies CASSLDPNIGANVLTF.

The V and J genes are TRBV19 and TRBJ2-1, with D perhaps assigned TRBD1 or TRBD2 (6 bases each). CDR1 and CDR2 from the germline V gene are LNHDA and SQIVND (reference sequence). V was shortened by 7 bases and J by 3 bases, with 13 bases between the two germline ends. The CDR3 totals 14 residues. The CDR3 loop is CASNDGGHYNEQFF. CDR3 nucleotides: TGTGCCAGTAACGACGGGGGCCACTACAATGAGCAGTTCTTC. Drawing the rest from reference TRBV19 and TRBJ2-1, the complete variable domain is DGGITQSPKYLFRKEGQNVTLSCEQNLNHDAMYWYRQDPGQGLRLIYYSQIVNDFQKGDIAEGYSVSREKKESFPLTVTSAQKNPTAFYLCASNDGGHYNEQFFGPGTRLTVL.

The V and J genes are TRBV9 and TRBJ2-3, with 8 nucleotides matching TRBD2. Germline V gene sequence: CDR1 SGDLS, CDR2 YYNGEE. J gave up 2 bases and V 3 bases, and 11 bases lay outside the gene matches. There are 17 residues in the CDR3. As DNA, the CDR3 is TGTGCCAGCAGCGCACTACTAGCGGCACAACCCACAGATACGCAGTATTTT. This encodes CASSALLAAQPTDTQYF.

The chain combines TRBV9 with TRBJ2-7; D could derive from TRBD1 or TRBD2 (5 bases each). In germline, CDR1 is SGDLS, CDR2 YYNGEE. This CDR3 has 15 residues. V was shortened by 4 bases and J by 1 base, with 15 bases between the two germline ends. In nucleotides, the CDR3 is TGTGCCAGCAGCCCAGCCTGGGACGGTTCCTACGAGCAGTACTTC. Protein sequence: CASSPAWDGSYEQYF.

In its sample, this clone was seen once. The chain joins TRBV25-1 to TRBJ2-1, with TRBD2 matching 8 bases. The CDR3 consists of 15 residues. CDR1 and CDR2 (germline): MGHDK, SYGVNS. V was clipped by 4 bases and J by 3 bases; unmatched bases: 5. DNA for the CDR3: TGTGCCAGCAGTGGGGGCGGGAGGTTCTACAATGAGCAGTTCTTC. This gives the protein CASSGGGRFYNEQFF. Combining the CDR3 with reference TRBV25-1 and TRBJ2-1 gives the whole variable domain EADIYQTPRYLVIGTGKKITLECSQTMGHDKMYWYQQDPGMELHLIHYSYGVNSTEKGDLSSESTVSRIRTEHFPLTLESARPSHTSQYLCASSGGGRFYNEQFFGPGTRLTVL.

V gene TRBV7-9 combines with J gene TRBJ1-4; possible D gene TRBD1, 6 bases. Per germline, CDR1 SEHNR and CDR2 FQNEAQ (reference sequence). Trimming removed 4 bases from V and 11 bases from J, with 23 bases in between. CDR3 length equals 16 residues. The CDR3, as DNA: TGTGCCAGCAGCTACCTCCCGAGGGACATCCACAGGAAACTGTTTTTT. It encodes CASSYLPRDIHRKLFF.

This rearrangement joins TRBV4-2 to TRBJ2-3; no clear D. This CDR3 spans 15 amino acids. Trimming removed 4 bases from V and 4 bases from J, with 15 bases in between. The V gene's germline CDR1 is LGHNA and CDR2 YNFKEQ. As DNA, the CDR3 is TGTGCCAGCAGCCTCCAGCCCCCGAACGCAGATACGCAGTATTTT. Protein: CASSLQPPNADTQYF.

V is TRBV7-9 and J is TRBJ1-3; D gene unclear. V dropped 11 bases and J dropped 0 bases, with 17 bases sitting between them. Germline V gene data show CDR1 as SEHNR and CDR2 as FQNEAQ (reference sequence). The CDR3 loop spans 15 amino acids. CDR3 bases: TGTGCCCTAGGCGAGGGATCGGTCTCTGGAAACACCATATATTTT. It codes for CALGEGSVSGNTIYF.

The rearrangement uses TRBV20-1 and TRBJ2-7; no firm D call. Trimming shortened V by 3 bases and J by 3 bases, and 12 bases separated the two germline ends. The CDR3 is 13 residues long. CDR1 and CDR2 (germline): DFQATT, SNEGSKA (reference sequence). CDR3: CSASNPRNYEQYF. Here the CDR3 DNA reads TGCAGTGCTAGTAACCCACGGAACTACGAGCAGTACTTC.